A single sample is the source of the 3 T cell receptor beta chains below, sequenced in a study of PD-L1 blockade in urothelial cancer. Profiled with immunoSEQ multiplex PCR; TCRdb holds only in-frame clones, not every one. The sample has about 120,000 clones; approximately 90% are singletons. Time point reported: peripheral blood 6 weeks after treatment start. The sequencing here drew on PBMCs, taken around atezolizumab (anti-PD-L1) treatment. The receptors originated from a man in his fifties or sixties with urothelial cancer.

V usage is TRBV27 and J usage is TRBJ2-7; TRBD1 matches 9 bases. Per the germline V gene, CDR1 is MNHEY and CDR2 is SMNVEV (reference sequence). J gave up 4 bases and V 8 bases, and 15 bases lay outside the gene matches. The CDR3 has 16 amino acids. The CDR3 protein is CASHDYKGTGTYEQYF. CDR3 sequence (DNA): TGTGCCAGCCACGATTACAAAGGGACAGGGACATACGAGCAGTACTTC.

The chain has TRBV6-1 and TRBJ2-1; no clear D. Germline CDR1 is MNHNS and CDR2 is SASEGT. This CDR3 spans 16 amino acids. V shed 1 base and J shed 9 bases, with 19 bases lying between them. The DNA of the CDR3 is TGTGCCAGCAGTGAAGGTGTGCTGCTTGGTTCCGGTGAGCAGTTCTTC. Translation: CASSEGVLLGSGEQFF.

The chain joins TRBV5-4 to TRBJ2-5, with 9 bases identical to TRBD1. V lost 3 bases to trimming and J lost 2 bases; unmatched junction nucleotides: 11. Germline assignment: CDR1 SGHNT and CDR2 YYREEE (reference sequence). This CDR3 region has 17 residues. CDR3 nucleotide sequence: TGTGCCAGCAGCTCCACCCGACAGGGGGATGGACAAGAGACCCAGTACTTC. Translation: CASSSTRQGDGQETQYF.